These T cell receptor beta chains were read from a single sample in a study of circulating CD8 cells and anti-PD-1 response in melanoma. In TCRdb, the reads were re-called with MiXCR into one record per CDR3 protein. The sample holds roughly 300 distinct CDR3 sequences, 7% to 9% seen once. Source: CD8+ T cells from PBMCs, taken at baseline or after one month of anti-PD-1 therapy (not recorded which). These receptors came from a human donor with melanoma. CDR3s include the opening cysteine and the closing phenylalanine or tryptophan. D genes are given only for firm matches. Only some rows state a clone size, as once, few, many or a class for expanded clones.

size | J | V | D | CDR3 | DNA
medium-sized | TRBJ2-3 | TRBV27 | TRBD1 | CASNRGPSTDTQYF | TGTGCCAGCAACAGGGGGCCCAGCACAGATACGCAGTATTTT
medium-sized | TRBJ1-5 | TRBV6-1 | - | CASSPGGVQPQHF | TGTGCCAGCAGTCCCGGGGGGGTTCAGCCCCAGCATTTT
- | TRBJ2-3 | TRBV19 | TRBD2 | CATEGGSADTQYF | TGTGCCACCGAGGGCGGGAGCGCAGATACGCAGTATTTT
medium-sized | TRBJ1-1 | TRBV18 | - | CASSPGGDTEAFF | TGTGCCAGCTCACCAGGAGGGGACACTGAAGCTTTCTTT
large | TRBJ2-7 | TRBV28 | TRBD1 | CASRQGQASYEQYF | TGTGCCAGCAGACAGGGACAGGCATCCTACGAGCAGTACTTC
large | TRBJ2-3 | TRBV24-1 | TRBD1 | CATSDQGTGLDTQYF | TGTGCCACCAGTGATCAAGGGACAGGCCTAGATACGCAGTATTTT
large | TRBJ1-1 | TRBV5-5 | - | CASSLDWNTEAFF | TGTGCCAGCAGTCTGGACTGGAACACTGAAGCTTTCTTT
medium-sized | TRBJ2-7 | TRBV20-1 | - | CSAPLGPYEQYF | TGCAGTGCCCCTCTGGGACCCTACGAGCAGTACTTC
- | TRBJ2-5 | TRBV24-1 | TRBD1 | CATSEGQGGSETQYF | TGTGCCACCAGTGAAGGACAGGGGGGCTCGGAGACCCAGTACTTC
large | TRBJ2-5 | TRBV27 | TRBD1 | CASWETGGLWETQYF | TGTGCCAGCTGGGAAACAGGGGGCTTATGGGAGACCCAGTACTTC
medium-sized | TRBJ1-1 | TRBV19 | - | CASKWATEAFF | TGTGCCAGTAAATGGGCAACTGAAGCTTTCTTT
large | TRBJ2-1 | TRBV19 | - | CASSVRENNEQFF | TGTGCCAGTAGTGTCCGGGAGAACAATGAGCAGTTCTTC
- | TRBJ2-7 | TRBV7-2 | TRBD1 | CASSLATGGVLSYERYF | TGTGCCAGCAGCTTAGCGACAGGGGGAGTCCTCTCCTACGAGCGGTACTTC
- | TRBJ2-7 | TRBV27 | TRBD1 | CASSHTRTGGLVEQYF | TGTGCCAGCAGTCACACCCGGACAGGGGGCCTCGTCGAGCAGTACTTC
large | TRBJ2-1 | TRBV27 | - | CASSPLRCGFGEQFF | TGTGCCAGCAGTCCCCTCCGTTGTGGATTCGGTGAGCAGTTCTTC
medium-sized | TRBJ2-5 | TRBV28 | TRBD1 | CASSFPRTGGPETQYF | TGTGCCAGCAGTTTCCCCCGGACAGGGGGCCCAGAGACCCAGTACTTC
large | TRBJ2-7 | TRBV7-9 | TRBD2 | CASSLEMGLENYEQYF | TGTGCCAGCAGCTTAGAAATGGGACTAGAAAACTACGAGCAGTACTTC
large | TRBJ1-2 | TRBV19 | - | CASRWAGGYTF | TGTGCCAGTAGGTGGGCTGGAGGCTACACCTTC
- | TRBJ1-2 | TRBV4-1 | TRBD1 | CASSQDLWTGRYTF | TGCGCCAGCAGCCAAGATCTGTGGACAGGGCGCTACACCTTC
large | TRBJ2-6 | TRBV2 | - | CASSEVQGQLLSGANVLTF | TGTGCCAGCAGTGAAGTGCAGGGGCAACTACTCTCTGGGGCCAACGTCCTGACTTTC
medium-sized | TRBJ2-7 | TRBV7-8 | TRBD2 | CASSLASAGGPITPYEQYF | TGTGCCAGCAGCTTAGCGTCAGCGGGGGGCCCGATAACCCCCTACGAGCAGTACTTC
large | TRBJ1-2 | TRBV27 | TRBD1 | CASREQGNLYGYTF | TGTGCCAGCAGGGAACAGGGGAACCTCTATGGCTACACCTTC
medium-sized | TRBJ2-7 | TRBV7-9 | - | CASRPPGTVSYEQYF | TGTGCCAGCAGACCCCCCGGGACGGTCTCCTACGAGCAGTACTTC
large | TRBJ1-5 | TRBV28 | - | CASQWRGNQPQHF | TGTGCCAGCCAGTGGAGGGGCAATCAGCCCCAGCATTTT
large | TRBJ2-5 | TRBV4-3 | - | CANDRFVGETQYF | TGCGCCAACGACCGGTTCGTTGGAGAGACCCAGTACTTC
- | TRBJ2-3 | TRBV19 | - | CASSIAPGAADTQYF | TGTGCCAGTAGTATCGCTCCAGGGGCTGCAGATACGCAGTATTTT
hyperexpanded | TRBJ2-7 | TRBV28 | TRBD2 | CASSLLAGAYEQYF | TGTGCCAGCAGTTTACTAGCGGGAGCCTACGAGCAGTACTTC
medium-sized | TRBJ2-7 | TRBV4-1 | - | CASALGNEQYF | TGCGCCAGCGCCCTCGGAAACGAGCAGTACTTC
medium-sized | TRBJ2-7 | TRBV7-2 | TRBD1 | CASSLATGGVLSYEQYF | TGTGCCAGCAGCTTAGCGACAGGGGGAGTCCTCTCCTACGAGCAGTACTTC
hyperexpanded | TRBJ1-5 | TRBV2 | - | CASESRPVYSNQPQHF | TGTGCCAGCGAATCCCGTCCGGTTTATAGCAATCAGCCCCAGCATTTT
medium-sized | TRBJ1-2 | TRBV5-1 | - | CASSHDKPYGYTF | TGCGCCAGCAGTCACGACAAGCCCTATGGCTACACCTTC
medium-sized | TRBJ2-1 | TRBV7-8 | TRBD1 | CASSPYHRDREYNEQFF | TGTGCCAGCAGCCCTTATCACCGGGACAGGGAATACAATGAGCAGTTCTTC
hyperexpanded | TRBJ2-1 | TRBV2 | - | CASSAPRTTSEQFF | TGTGCCAGCAGTGCCCCACGGACAACTAGTGAGCAGTTCTTC
large | TRBJ2-1 | TRBV3-1 | TRBD2 | CASSPGLAGFEQFF | TGTGCCAGCAGCCCGGGACTAGCGGGATTTGAGCAGTTCTTC
large | TRBJ1-2 | TRBV12-5 | TRBD1 | CASGSDRDFNYGYTF | TGTGCTAGTGGTTCGGACAGGGACTTCAACTATGGCTACACCTTC
medium-sized | TRBJ1-2 | TRBV5-1 | - | CASSLDSLYGYTF | TGCGCCAGCAGCCTGGACAGTCTCTATGGCTACACCTTC
medium-sized | TRBJ2-3 | TRBV27 | - | CASSLSSLTDTQYF | TGTGCCAGCAGTTTATCGAGCCTCACAGATACGCAGTATTTT
medium-sized | TRBJ1-4 | TRBV7-8 | - | CASSLGGIANEKLFF | TGTGCCAGCAGCTTAGGGGGCATCGCTAATGAAAAACTGTTTTTT
hyperexpanded | TRBJ2-4 | TRBV20-1 | - | CSAPSLREIVNIQYF | TGCAGTGCTCCCTCCCTAAGGGAAATAGTAAACATTCAGTACTTC
large | TRBJ1-5 | TRBV28 | TRBD1 | CASSGTGNNQPQHF | TGTGCCAGCTCCGGGACAGGGAACAATCAGCCCCAGCATTTT
large | TRBJ2-7 | TRBV6-5 | - | CASSYGRKPYEQYF | TGTGCCAGCAGTTATGGCAGGAAACCTTACGAGCAGTACTTC
large | TRBJ1-1 | TRBV7-3 | - | CASSLTGRVAEAFF | TGTGCCAGCAGCTTAACCGGGAGGGTTGCTGAAGCTTTCTTT
large | TRBJ2-4 | TRBV20-1 | - | CSAGGLAKNIQYF | TGCAGTGCTGGGGGACTAGCCAAAAACATTCAGTACTTC
medium-sized | TRBJ2-5 | TRBV27 | - | CASSLALQETQYF | TGTGCCAGCAGTCTCGCCCTCCAAGAGACCCAGTACTTC
hyperexpanded | TRBJ2-1 | TRBV27 | - | CASSGPNKEYNEQFF | TGTGCCAGTTCCGGACCAAACAAAGAGTACAATGAGCAGTTCTTC
medium-sized | TRBJ2-1 | TRBV27 | - | CASSLSGHYNEQFF | TGTGCCAGCAGTTTATCGGGACACTACAATGAGCAGTTCTTC
medium-sized | TRBJ2-5 | TRBV24-1 | - | CATSDTAGAQGETQYF | TGTGCCACCAGTGACACCGCCGGGGCCCAGGGAGAGACCCAGTACTTC
large | TRBJ2-1 | TRBV2 | TRBD2 | CASIPWASGRIEQFF | TGTGCCAGCATCCCTTGGGCTAGCGGGAGGATTGAGCAGTTCTTC
medium-sized | TRBJ1-5 | TRBV27 | - | CASRPTPGVVQPQHF | TGTGCCAGCAGACCGACGCCAGGGGTTGTTCAGCCCCAGCATTTT